This T cell receptor beta chain comes out of a study of radiotherapy plus CTLA-4 blockade in lung cancer. Turning to the study itself: Disease control was seen in 31% of patients, objective responses in about 19%.

Clones were read by immunoSEQ multiplex PCR, and TCRdb kept only the in-frame ones, dropping some. The data hold roughly 63,000 clones, with approximately 68% observed a single time. Study-wide results and limits: Increased serum interferon-beta after radiation also reportedly predicted response strongly. Expansion in blood of tumor-derived TCR clones was seen after radiotherapy plus ipilimumab.

On this clone itself: The antigen is not known.

This receptor was taken from a human donor with non-small cell lung cancer whose response to radiotherapy plus ipilimumab could not be evaluated. Sequencing was performed on peripheral blood, taken from a patient treated with radiotherapy plus ipilimumab.

CDR3 DNA sequence: TGTGCCAGCAGTGAAATGGAGCGGGAGCCAGCAGATACGCAGTATTTT. Its translation is CASSEMEREPADTQYF. This chain connects TRBV25-1 to TRBJ2-3; TRBD2 matches at 8 bases. In germline, CDR1 is MGHDK, CDR2 SYGVNS. The CDR3 loop spans 16 amino acids. The V gene end was trimmed by 2 bases and the J gene end by 4 bases; junction bases not matched to a gene: 8.